Shown below are 9 T cell receptor beta chains from a single sample sequenced in a study of T cells after yellow fever vaccination (dated by TCRdb to 2018 to 2020). To prepare the library, 5' RACE was applied. Sequencing was carried out with an Illumina HiSeq 2500. TCRdb handled the public reads itself, with Q25 trimming in fastp and clone calling in MiXCR, and kept productive beta chains. Rows are combined by CDR3 protein, so each entry shows the most common genes and DNA. This sample lists 450,000 to 550,000 distinct CDR3 sequences; 15% to 20% were detected once. Roughly 13% of the sample is taken by the ten largest. According to the study, the label for this sample's treatment or condition signals: live attenuated yellow fever vaccine strain. The sequences come from PBMCs, collected 15 days after the yellow fever booster vaccination. These receptors all stem from a man between 25 and 39 years old who received the YFV17D yellow fever vaccine.

The chain employs TRBV27 and TRBJ1-5; TRBD1 is a possible D gene (5 bases). The CDR3 has 15 amino acids. With 6 bases removed from V and 2 bases from J, the gap between germline ends came to 14 bases. The germline V gene encodes CDR1 MNHEY and CDR2 SMNVEV (reference sequence). CDR3 protein: CASREARGGNQPQHF. Written as DNA, the CDR3 is TGTGCCAGCAGGGAGGCCCGGGGGGGCAATCAGCCCCAGCATTTT.

The chain joins TRBV4-3 to TRBJ1-1; no clear D gene. The CDR3 has 14 residues. CDR1 is LGHNA and CDR2 is YSLEER in the germline V gene. V dropped 5 bases and J dropped 1 base, with 11 bases sitting between them. CDR3 loop: CASSTGVGNTEAFF. The CDR3 DNA is TGCGCCAGCAGCACTGGGGTGGGGAACACTGAAGCTTTCTTT.

This clonotype showed up many times. The chain employs TRBV15 and TRBJ2-1; TRBD2 matches 16 bases. The CDR3 runs to 18 residues. The trim removed 0 bases at V and 8 bases at J, leaving 7 bases unmatched. Germline CDR1 is LNHNV and CDR2 is YYDKDF (reference sequence). The CDR3 DNA is TGTGCCACCAGCAGAGAGGGACTAGCGGGAGGGAGTTGGGATGAGCAGTTCTTC. This encodes CATSREGLAGGSWDEQFF.

This sequence joins TRBV10-1 and TRBJ2-3; D is possibly TRBD2 (5 bases). This CDR3 spans 17 amino acids. From germline, CDR1 is WNHNN and CDR2 SYGVQD (reference sequence). V was trimmed by 0 bases and J by 2 bases, leaving 15 bases between them. This CDR3 reads CASSESTTARNTDTQYF. The CDR3 nucleotides are TGCGCCAGCAGTGAGTCGACTACCGCACGAAACACAGATACGCAGTATTTT.

This clonotype occurred a few times. V gene TRBV28 combines with J gene TRBJ2-5; 7 nucleotides match TRBD2. This CDR3 has 13 amino acids. The germline V gene encodes CDR1 MDHEN and CDR2 SYDVKM. With V trimmed by 7 bases and J by 0 bases, 2 bases remained unmatched. The CDR3 DNA sequence: TGTGCCAGCACCGGGGGGAACCAAGAGACCCAGTACTTC. This encodes CASTGGNQETQYF.

The sample holds a few counts of this clonotype. This chain uses TRBV30 with TRBJ2-5, with a tentative D call TRBD2 (5 bases). From germline, CDR1 is GTSNPN and CDR2 SVGIG (reference sequence). Trimming removed 2 bases from V and 5 bases from J, with 21 bases in between. The CDR3 runs 16 residues. The CDR3 here is CAWSLGVSRLWETQYF. The CDR3 DNA is TGTGCCTGGAGTCTCGGGGTCAGCCGCCTGTGGGAGACCCAGTACTTC.

The chain employs TRBV28 and TRBJ2-5, with D possibly matching TRBD2 (5 bases). CDR1 and CDR2 from the germline V gene are MDHEN and SYDVKM. The CDR3 contains 15 residues. V was cut by 3 bases and J by 5 bases, with 16 bases left in between. This chain's CDR3 is CASSFLPPREETQYF. CDR3 in DNA: TGTGCCAGCAGTTTCCTACCCCCTAGGGAGGAGACCCAGTACTTC.

This clonotype was seen a few times. The CDR3 spells CASSYSIVGARLFF. CDR3 coding DNA: TGTGCCAGCAGTTACTCGATCGTGGGGGCGCGCCTGTTCTTC. This chain joins TRBV6-5 and TRBJ2-1; maybe TRBD1 (6 bases). This CDR3 is built from 14 residues. From germline, CDR1 is MNHEY and CDR2 SVGAGI. Trimming pared 0 bases from V and 15 bases from J, leaving 18 bases between.

This clonotype was counted between two and nine times. J is TRBJ2-7 and V is TRBV20-1; 9 bases are a match to TRBD2. V gave up 3 bases and J gave up 3 bases; unmatched junction bases: 12. CDR3 length equals 16 residues. Germline V CDR1 and CDR2: DFQATT, SNEGSKA (reference sequence). CDR3 amino acids: CSASWAAGGPVYEQYF. The CDR3 DNA sequence: TGCAGTGCTAGTTGGGCGGCGGGAGGGCCAGTCTACGAGCAGTACTTC.